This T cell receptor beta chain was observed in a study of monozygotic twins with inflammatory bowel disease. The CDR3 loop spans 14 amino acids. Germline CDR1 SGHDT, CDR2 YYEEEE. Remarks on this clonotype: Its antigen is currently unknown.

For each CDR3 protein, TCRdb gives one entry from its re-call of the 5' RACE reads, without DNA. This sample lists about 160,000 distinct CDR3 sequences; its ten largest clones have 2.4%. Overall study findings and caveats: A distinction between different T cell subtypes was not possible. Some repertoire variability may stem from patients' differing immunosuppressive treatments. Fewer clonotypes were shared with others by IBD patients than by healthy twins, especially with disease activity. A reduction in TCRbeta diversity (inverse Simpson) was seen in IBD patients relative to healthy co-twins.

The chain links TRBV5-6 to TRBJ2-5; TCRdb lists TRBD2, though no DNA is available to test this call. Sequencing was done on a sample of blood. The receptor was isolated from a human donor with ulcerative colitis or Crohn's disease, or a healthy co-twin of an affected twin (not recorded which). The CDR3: CASRKTSGTETQYF.